This T cell receptor beta chain was found in a study of OX40 agonist ivuxolimab in advanced cancers. The overall study: Partial responses were achieved by three patients, one with hepatocellular carcinoma and two with cutaneous melanoma. Study results and limitations: By week 6 at 0.1 to 3.0 mg/kg, blood CD4+ and CD8+ T cells had expanded clonally.

Produced via immunoSEQ multiplex PCR; TCRdb's table is partial and in-frame only. The table includes around 14,000 clones, about 89% detected once. In germline, CDR1 is SQVTM, CDR2 ANQGSEA. The germline V and J ends were trimmed by 1 base and 9 bases, with 13 bases remaining between them. This CDR3 comprises 13 residues. A remark on this clone: What it binds is unknown.

Anyone with autoimmune disease history or systemic immunosuppression was excluded. Sequenced here: CD4+ or CD8+ T cells sorted from blood, sampled in a trial of the OX40 agonist ivuxolimab. This chain uses TRBV29-1 with TRBJ2-1, with D unclear. This clonotype was sampled from an adult with an advanced solid tumor such as melanoma, head and neck, liver or kidney cancer. The CDR3 nucleotides are TGCAGCGTTGAAGGTTGGATACTGGGTGAGCAGTTCTTC. Translation gives CSVEGWILGEQFF.